This TCR beta chain was captured in a study of vaccination and CD4 T cells after COVID-19. Treatment denoted: approximately 10-day PBMC culture with coronavirus spike peptide pools or control peptides (ViraFEST assay). Collection of the unexposed donor's CD4+ T cells took place before the COVID-19 pandemic (2011-2018). Germline CDR1 reads SNHLY; CDR2 reads FYNNEI. CDR3 length equals 15 residues. The J segment lost 4 bases and the V segment lost 7 bases, leaving 11 bases of the junction unmatched. The Oncomine TCR Beta short-read assay was what sequenced the DNA obtained from cultured CD4+ T cells. Genomic DNA was isolated from CD4+ T cells that had been cultured. TCRdb used MiXCR to reprocess the PCR reads, holding one entry per CDR3 protein. The table records about 9,400 distinct CDR3 sequences, less than 50% of them present only once. Regarding this clonotype: The antigen is not known.

This chain uses TRBV2 with TRBJ1-2, with 8 bases matching TRBD1. The TCR originated in a human donor in good health. Material: CD4+ T cells from blood, cultured in vitro. CDR3 region: CASTLSAGGVYGYTF. Written as DNA, the CDR3 is TGTGCCAGCACCTTGTCGGCAGGGGGCGTCTATGGCTACACCTTC.